The present TCR beta chain was sequenced within a study of OX40 agonist ivuxolimab in advanced cancers. In the study overall: Ivuxolimab was an agonistic, fully human IgG2 monoclonal antibody directed against OX40 (CD134), a costimulatory receptor. Intravenous ivuxolimab was administered to patients every 2 weeks at six dose levels: 0.01, 0.1, 0.3, 1.5, 3 and 10 mg/kg. Among the roughly 50 dose-escalation patients, around 19 had hepatocellular carcinoma, roughly 15 melanoma, 9 renal cell carcinoma and 9 head and neck cancer. In the dose-escalation cohort, around four fifths of patients were male, and the mean age was 60 years with a range of about 20 to 80. Prior anti-PD-1, anti-PD-L1 or anti-CTLA-4 therapy was permitted, and checkpoint inhibitors had been received by about two fifths of dose-escalation patients. Partial responses occurred in three dose-escalation patients: two with cutaneous melanoma and one with hepatocellular carcinoma. Peripheral TCRbeta sequencing aimed to test whether ivuxolimab altered TCR sequence diversity and caused clonal T-cell expansion. The monotherapy dose-escalation portion (N = 52 patients) of the phase I ivuxolimab trial is reported in the paper. Study-wide conclusions, independent of this receptor: Antigen specificity was not determined for the clonally expanded peripheral T cells. Low levels of normalized T-cell clonal expansion were also seen in some patients who did not respond. After ivuxolimab, expanded clones were on average more numerous among CD8+ T cells than among CD4+ T cells. In the 0.1-3.0 mg/kg groups, partial responders were among the patients with the lowest normalized peripheral clonal expansion, particularly in CD8+ T cells. At doses of 0.1 to 3.0 mg/kg, clonal expansion of both CD4+ and CD8+ T cells in blood was seen between baseline and week 6.

The junction carries 6 bases between V and J, which are trimmed by 3 bases and 6 bases respectively. Including the terminal cysteine and phenylalanine, the CDR3 comprises 11 residues. Only the CDR3 portion is preserved as DNA: 33 bases, with reading frame beginning at the first base. CDR1 KGHSH and CDR2 LQKENI are derived from the germline V gene. Genomic DNA was extracted from sorted cells for sequencing of the TCRbeta CDR3 region. TCRbeta CDR3 regions were sequenced using the immunoSEQ Assay. TCRdb holds this immuneACCESS table with in-frame rearrangements only. Some clones are missing; in checked studies, unresolved V genes explain under half, and the rest has no known cause. The table for this sample lists 45,000 or so clones; 75% to 85% of them were counted only once. The ten top clones hold about 4.4% of the sample. Patients with autoimmune disease history or receiving systemic immunosuppression were excluded from the trial. Peripheral blood for TCR sequencing was collected from all dose cohorts at baseline, on cycle 4 day 1, and on cycle 7 day 1. The samples were drawn from a first-in-human, open-label, multicenter phase I dose-escalation trial of ivuxolimab. The trial enrolled adults with locally advanced or metastatic head and neck squamous cell, hepatocellular, melanoma or renal cell carcinoma. Before TCR sequencing, CD4+ and CD8+ T cells were separately sorted from peripheral blood.

On this clone itself: This receptor's antigen is unknown. No base quality information exists; no much larger clone differs at one position.

Sequenced material: CD4+ or CD8+ T cells sorted from blood, taken in a trial of the OX40 agonist ivuxolimab. This sequence was found in an adult with an advanced solid tumor such as melanoma, head and neck, liver or kidney cancer. The rearrangement joined TRBV18 to TRBJ2-7; too little of a D gene remains to name it. The nucleotide sequence reads as follows: TGTGCCAGCTCACCGGGTTCCGAGCAGTACTTC. It is translated as CASSPGSEQYF.